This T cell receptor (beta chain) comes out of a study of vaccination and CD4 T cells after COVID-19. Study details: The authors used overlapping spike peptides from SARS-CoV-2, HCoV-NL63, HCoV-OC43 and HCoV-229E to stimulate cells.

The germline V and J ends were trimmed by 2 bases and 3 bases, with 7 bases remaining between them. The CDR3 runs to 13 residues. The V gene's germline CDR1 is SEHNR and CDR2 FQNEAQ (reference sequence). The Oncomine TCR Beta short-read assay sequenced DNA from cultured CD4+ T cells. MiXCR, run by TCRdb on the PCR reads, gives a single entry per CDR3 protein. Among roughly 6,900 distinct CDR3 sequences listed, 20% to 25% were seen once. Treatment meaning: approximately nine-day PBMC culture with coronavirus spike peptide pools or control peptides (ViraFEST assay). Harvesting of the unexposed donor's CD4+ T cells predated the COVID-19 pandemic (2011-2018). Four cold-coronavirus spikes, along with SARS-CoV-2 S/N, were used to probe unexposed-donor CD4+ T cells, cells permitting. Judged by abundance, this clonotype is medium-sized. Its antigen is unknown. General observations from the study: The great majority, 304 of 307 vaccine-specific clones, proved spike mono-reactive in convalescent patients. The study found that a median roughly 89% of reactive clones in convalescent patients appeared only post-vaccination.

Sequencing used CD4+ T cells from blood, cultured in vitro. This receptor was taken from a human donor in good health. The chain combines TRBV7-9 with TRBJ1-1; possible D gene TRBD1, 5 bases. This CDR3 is CASSLLGDTEAFF. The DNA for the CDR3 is TGTGCCAGCAGCTTATTAGGGGACACTGAAGCTTTCTTT.